Following are 3 T cell receptor beta chains from one sample sequenced in a study of blood T cell repertoires in COVID-19. Data came from immunoSEQ multiplex PCR; TCRdb stores just in-frame clones and leaves some out. The sample contains around 200,000 clones, approximately 85% of which appear only once. The material sequenced was peripheral blood. The receptor set was obtained from a human donor with active or convalescent COVID-19. The donor label of this sample is uncertain.

This clone has just one count. V and J are TRBV2 and TRBJ2-5; 7 bases fit TRBD2. CDR3 length equals 15 residues. Germline assignment: CDR1 SNHLY and CDR2 FYNNEI. After removal of 3 bases from V and 4 bases from J, the junction contained 8 bases not matched to a gene. CDR3 nucleotide sequence: TGTGCCAGCAGTGATCCTGGCGGGAGAGGAGAGACCCAGTACTTC. It codes for CASSDPGGRGETQYF.

The chain has TRBV28 and TRBJ1-2; unclear D gene. V shed 7 bases and J shed 8 bases, with 11 bases lying between them. This CDR3 is 11 amino acids long. Looked up from germline, CDR1 is MDHEN and CDR2 is SYDVKM. CDR3 region: CASTFTGGYTF. In DNA form, the CDR3 reads TGTGCCAGCACCTTCACGGGAGGCTACACCTTC.

This clone was counted between two and nine times. The chain links TRBV7-9 to TRBJ1-1, with 7 bases that match TRBD1. V shed 3 bases, J shed 3 bases, and the junction held 7 bases outside the gene matches. Germline CDR1 SEHNR, CDR2 FQNEAQ (reference sequence). The CDR3 totals 15 residues. CDR3 loop: CASSLTRGSDTEAFF. As DNA, the CDR3 is TGTGCCAGCAGCTTGACCAGGGGGTCTGACACTGAAGCTTTCTTT.